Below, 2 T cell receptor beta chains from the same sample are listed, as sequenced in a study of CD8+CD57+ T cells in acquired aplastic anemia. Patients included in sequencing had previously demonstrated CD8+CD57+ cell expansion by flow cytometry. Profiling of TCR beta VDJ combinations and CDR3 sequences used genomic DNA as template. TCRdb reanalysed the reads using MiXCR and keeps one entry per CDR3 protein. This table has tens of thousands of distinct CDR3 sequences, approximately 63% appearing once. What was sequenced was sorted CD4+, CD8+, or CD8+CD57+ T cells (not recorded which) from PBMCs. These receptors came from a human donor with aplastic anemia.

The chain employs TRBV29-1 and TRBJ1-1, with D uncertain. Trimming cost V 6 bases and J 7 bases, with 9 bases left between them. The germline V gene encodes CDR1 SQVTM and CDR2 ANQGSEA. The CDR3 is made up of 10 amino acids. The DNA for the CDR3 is TGCAGCGTGACCACGGGTGAAGCTTTCTTT. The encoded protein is CSVTTGEAFF.

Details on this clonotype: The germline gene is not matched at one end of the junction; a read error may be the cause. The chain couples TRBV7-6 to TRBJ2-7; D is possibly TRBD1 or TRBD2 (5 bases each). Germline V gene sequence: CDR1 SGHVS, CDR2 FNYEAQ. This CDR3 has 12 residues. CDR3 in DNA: TGTGCCAGCAGCTCGACAGACTACGAGCGGTACTTC. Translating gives CASSSTDYERYF.